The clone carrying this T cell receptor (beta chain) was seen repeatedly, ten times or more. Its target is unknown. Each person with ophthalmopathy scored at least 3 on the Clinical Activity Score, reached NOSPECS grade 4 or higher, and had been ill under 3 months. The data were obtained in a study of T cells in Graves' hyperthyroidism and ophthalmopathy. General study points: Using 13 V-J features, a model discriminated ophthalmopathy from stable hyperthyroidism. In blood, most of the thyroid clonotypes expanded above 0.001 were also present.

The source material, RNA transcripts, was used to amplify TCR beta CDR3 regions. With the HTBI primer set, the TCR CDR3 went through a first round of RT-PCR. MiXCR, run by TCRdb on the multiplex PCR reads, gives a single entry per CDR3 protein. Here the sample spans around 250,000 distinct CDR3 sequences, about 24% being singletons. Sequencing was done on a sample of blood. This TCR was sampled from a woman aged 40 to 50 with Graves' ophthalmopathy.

The CDR3 here is CASSRTSPYEQYF. The CDR3 nucleotides are TGTGCCAGCAGCCGAACTAGTCCGTACGAGCAGTACTTC. The chain joins TRBV7-8 to TRBJ2-7, with a possible D match to TRBD2 (5 bases). The CDR3 spans 13 residues. V was trimmed by 5 bases and J by 4 bases, leaving 12 bases between them. Germline lookup yields CDR1 SGHVS and CDR2 FQNEAQ.